Each of the 23 T cell receptor beta chains below was sequenced from the same sample in a study of cytomegalovirus exposure and HLA in healthy donors. The PCR employed 60 Vbeta primers together with 13 Jbeta primers. Data came from immunoSEQ multiplex PCR; TCRdb stores just in-frame clones and leaves some out. The table records approximately 100,000 clones, roughly 85% of them present only once. Sequencing was carried out using PBMCs. Receptors originate from a man aged 40-55 years in good health and CMV-seropositive.

The chain combines TRBV27 with TRBJ1-2; 9 bases are shared with TRBD1. Per germline, CDR1 MNHEY and CDR2 SMNVEV (reference sequence). The CDR3 spans 13 residues. The V gene end was trimmed by 6 bases and the J gene end by 8 bases; junction bases not matched to a gene: 7. CDR3 residues: CASSTGGREGYTF. CDR3 in DNA: TGTGCCAGCAGCACAGGGGGCCGGGAAGGCTACACCTTC.

V and J are TRBV9 and TRBJ2-2; D may be TRBD2 (6 bases). Looked up from germline, CDR1 is SGDLS and CDR2 is YYNGEE. V lost 4 bases, J lost 0 bases, and 13 bases lay in between. CDR3 length: 16 residues. CDR3 protein: CASSPRRLANTGELFF. CDR3 in DNA: TGTGCCAGCAGCCCCCGTAGACTAGCGAACACCGGGGAGCTGTTTTTT.

The CDR3 loop reads CAISSSGGYEQYF. For the CDR3, the DNA is TGTGCCATCAGTTCTAGCGGGGGCTACGAGCAGTACTTC. The chain links TRBV10-3 to TRBJ2-7, with 10 bases that match TRBD2. The CDR3 runs 13 residues. V lost 5 bases to trimming and J lost 3 bases; unmatched junction nucleotides: 1. CDR1 is ENHRY and CDR2 is SYGVKD in the germline V gene.

The chain recombines TRBV15 with TRBJ2-6; TRBD1 agrees at 7 bases. There are 19 residues in the CDR3. The germline gives CDR1 LNHNV, CDR2 YYDKDF (reference sequence). The V and J ends lost 5 bases and 0 bases, in that order; junction bases with no gene match: 13. The CDR3 here is CATSARGDRRDSGANVLTF. The CDR3 region has the DNA TGTGCCACCAGCGCTCGTGGGGACAGACGGGACTCTGGGGCCAACGTCCTGACTTTC.

The CDR3 spells CASSLRGGTSGGLEQFF. DNA for the CDR3: TGTGCCAGCAGTTTAAGGGGAGGGACTAGCGGGGGGCTTGAGCAGTTCTTC. This chain links TRBV27 with TRBJ2-1; TRBD2 matches at 15 bases. Looked up from germline, CDR1 is MNHEY and CDR2 is SMNVEV (reference sequence). The CDR3 is made up of 17 amino acids. The ends lost 2 bases at V and 9 bases at J; junction bases unmatched: 8.

In DNA, the CDR3 is TGTGCCAGCAGTTCCCCCGGGACTCCGCCATACACCATATATTTT. Its protein is CASSSPGTPPYTIYF. The rearrangement joins TRBV28 to TRBJ1-3, with D possibly matching TRBD1 (5 bases). Germline CDR1 and CDR2: MDHEN and SYDVKM. The germline V and J ends were trimmed by 4 bases and 8 bases, with 18 bases remaining between them. The CDR3 is 15 residues long.

The chain combines TRBV18 with TRBJ2-5, with D possibly being TRBD1 (5 bases). Per germline, CDR1 KGHSH and CDR2 LQKENI. V lost 2 bases, J lost 2 bases, and 18 bases lay in between. CDR3 length: 17 residues. CDR3 coding DNA: TGTGCCAGCTCACCAGCCGTCAGGGCCTCATCACAAGAGACCCAGTACTTC. This sequence encodes CASSPAVRASSQETQYF.

The chain couples TRBV27 to TRBJ2-5; D not resolved. This CDR3 has 14 residues. With 6 bases removed from V and 5 bases from J, the gap between germline ends came to 16 bases. Germline values: CDR1 MNHEY, CDR2 SMNVEV (reference sequence). DNA for the CDR3: TGTGCCAGCAGAAGTCGATCGGAGTTGGAGACCCAGTACTTC. Amino acids: CASRSRSELETQYF.

The V and J genes are TRBV28 and TRBJ1-1; D gene ambiguous. This CDR3 region has 15 residues. Between the trimmed V and J ends, which lost 4 bases and 5 bases, there was a span of 17 bases. Germline CDR1 MDHEN, CDR2 SYDVKM. The CDR3, as DNA: TGTGCCAGCAGTTCGGCCACCCGAGCGATGACTGAAGCTTTCTTT. The encoded protein is CASSSATRAMTEAFF.

This chain joins TRBV29-1 and TRBJ1-1; a possible D gene is TRBD1 (6 bases). Trimming pared 8 bases from V and 1 base from J, leaving 14 bases between. The CDR3 loop spans 13 amino acids. Looked up from germline, CDR1 is SQVTM and CDR2 is ANQGSEA. CDR3 sequence (DNA): TGCAGCCTGGGGGGGGGCCCGAACACTGAAGCTTTCTTT. Protein product: CSLGGGPNTEAFF.

V and J are TRBV5-1 and TRBJ2-1, with 8 bases lining up with TRBD2. Germline loops: CDR1 SGHRS, CDR2 YFSETQ. J was trimmed by 0 bases and V by 4 bases; bases with no gene match: 3. CDR3 size: 15 residues. The CDR3 coding sequence is TGCGCCAGCAGCCCAGGGACTAGCTCCTACAATGAGCAGTTCTTC. Amino acids: CASSPGTSSYNEQFF.

This clone was observed a few times. The chain combines TRBV6-6 with TRBJ2-1; 16 bases are shared with TRBD2. With V trimmed by 0 bases and J by 9 bases, 2 bases remained unmatched. Germline V gene data show CDR1 as MNHNY and CDR2 as SVGAGI (reference sequence). This CDR3 has 16 amino acids. CDR3 protein: CASSYSGTSGGVEQFF. The CDR3 DNA sequence: TGTGCCAGCAGTTACTCGGGGACTAGCGGGGGGGTTGAGCAGTTCTTC.

The J gene is TRBJ2-5, the V gene TRBV6-1; D is uncertain. The J call is uncertain, as TRBJ2-7 better fits the DNA end. CDR3 length: 14 residues. CDR1 and CDR2 (germline): MNHNS, SASEGT. Here the CDR3 DNA reads TGTGCCAGCAGTGTCCCCTCATCCACCTACGAGCAGTACTTC. It yields the protein CASSVPSSTYEQYF.

This chain links TRBV30 with TRBJ2-3, with D possibly TRBD2 on 5 matching bases. Trimming cost V 0 bases and J 0 bases, with 7 bases left between them. This CDR3 is built from 14 residues. Per germline, CDR1 GTSNPN and CDR2 SVGIG (reference sequence). In DNA form, the CDR3 reads TGTGCCTGGAGTGTAGCGGCGAGCACAGATACGCAGTATTTT. Translated: CAWSVAASTDTQYF.

V is TRBV19 and J is TRBJ2-5, with 8 bases aligning to TRBD1. V shed 5 bases, J shed 1 base, and the junction held 3 bases outside the gene matches. CDR3 size: 14 residues. CDR1 and CDR2 from the germline V gene are LNHDA and SQIVND (reference sequence). CDR3 region: CASSPTGGQETQYF. For the CDR3, the DNA is TGTGCCAGTAGTCCAACAGGGGGCCAAGAGACCCAGTACTTC.

The V call is TRBV9, the J call TRBJ2-3, with 12 positions matching TRBD2. CDR1 is SGDLS, CDR2 YYNGEE, per germline. This CDR3 has 17 amino acids. Unmatched junction bases numbered 8, after V lost 4 bases and J lost 2 bases. CDR3 loop: CASSPGLAGITTDTQYF. For the CDR3, the DNA is TGTGCCAGCAGCCCCGGACTAGCGGGGATTACCACAGATACGCAGTATTTT.

This chain uses TRBV5-1 with TRBJ2-7; possible D gene TRBD2, 6 bases. CDR1 SGHRS and CDR2 YFSETQ come from the germline V gene. V gave up 3 bases and J gave up 4 bases, with 11 bases separating them. The CDR3 contains 13 residues. As DNA, the CDR3 is TGCGCCAGCAGCTCCCAAGGGAGGTACGAGCAGTACTTC. Its translation is CASSSQGRYEQYF.

This clone has only a few counts. Germline and junction disagree at one end, which may indicate a read error. The J gene is TRBJ2-5, the V gene TRBV5-4, with 9 bases matching TRBD1. This CDR3 has 16 residues. In germline, CDR1 is SGHNT, CDR2 YYREEE (reference sequence). This CDR3 reads CASSFGGGDREETQHF. DNA for the CDR3: TGTGCCAGCAGCTTTGGGGGTGGGGACAGGGAAGAGACCCAGCACTTC.

The gene calls are TRBV6-5 and TRBJ1-1, with 8 bases matching TRBD1. The junction had 4 bases not matched to a gene; V was cut back by 0 bases and J by 7 bases. The CDR3 has 14 residues. Germline CDR1 reads MNHEY; CDR2 reads SVGAGI. The CDR3 DNA follows: TGTGCCAGCAGTTACTCCCGAGGACAGGGTGAAGCTTTCTTT. Its protein product is CASSYSRGQGEAFF.

The chain is built from TRBV27 and TRBJ2-7, with 8 bases aligning to TRBD1. The CDR3 is made up of 14 amino acids. V was pared by 4 bases and J by 6 bases, with 8 bases of the junction left unmatched. From germline, CDR1 is MNHEY and CDR2 SMNVEV (reference sequence). This CDR3 is CASSSWTGKGEQYF. Written as DNA, the CDR3 is TGTGCCAGCAGTTCCTGGACAGGGAAGGGCGAGCAGTACTTC.

This chain connects TRBV6-5 to TRBJ2-7; a weak D match, TRBD2 (7 bases). Trimming took off 2 bases at V and 8 bases at J, with 10 bases between the two ends. The germline gives CDR1 MNHEY, CDR2 SVGAGI. The CDR3 totals 12 residues. This CDR3 reads CASSYPGGQQYF. As DNA, the CDR3 is TGTGCCAGCAGTTACCCGGGGGGCCAGCAGTACTTC.

Note on this clone: One end of the junction is discordant with germline, which a read error may explain. V usage is TRBV29-1 and J usage is TRBJ1-2, with 7 bases aligning to TRBD1. Germline-derived CDR1 and CDR2 are SQVTM and ANQGSEA. The CDR3 runs to 14 residues. The CDR3 protein is CSVGHRGLIYDYTF. In DNA form, the CDR3 reads TGCAGCGTTGGGCACAGGGGATTGATCTATGACTACACCTTC.

Regarding this clone: Distinct nucleotide sequences in the sample also encode this CDR3. The chain joins TRBV6-4 to TRBJ2-3, with 10 bases fitting TRBD2. Unmatched junction bases numbered 10, after V lost 3 bases and J lost 4 bases. The V gene's germline CDR1 is MRHNA and CDR2 SNTAGT. CDR3 length: 17 amino acids. The CDR3 nucleotides are TGTGCCAGCAGTGATGCTACTAGCGGGATTGCAGCAGATACGCAGTATTTT. Residues: CASSDATSGIAADTQYF.